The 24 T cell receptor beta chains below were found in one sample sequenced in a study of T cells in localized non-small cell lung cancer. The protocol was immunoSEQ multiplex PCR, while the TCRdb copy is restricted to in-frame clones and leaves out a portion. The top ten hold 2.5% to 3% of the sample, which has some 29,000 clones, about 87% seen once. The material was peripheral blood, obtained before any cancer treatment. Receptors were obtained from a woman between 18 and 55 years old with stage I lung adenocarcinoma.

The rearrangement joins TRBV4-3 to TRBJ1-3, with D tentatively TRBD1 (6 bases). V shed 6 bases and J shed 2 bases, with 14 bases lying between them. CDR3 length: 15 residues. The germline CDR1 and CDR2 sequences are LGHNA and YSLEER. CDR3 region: CASSARSGAGNTIYF. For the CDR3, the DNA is TGCGCCAGCAGTGCCCGGTCAGGGGCTGGAAACACCATATATTTT.

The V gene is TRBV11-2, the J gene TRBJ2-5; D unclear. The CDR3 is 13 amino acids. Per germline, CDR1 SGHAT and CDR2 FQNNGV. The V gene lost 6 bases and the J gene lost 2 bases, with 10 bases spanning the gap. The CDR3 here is CASRQLRQETQYF. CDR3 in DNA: TGTGCCAGCAGACAGCTTAGACAAGAGACCCAGTACTTC.

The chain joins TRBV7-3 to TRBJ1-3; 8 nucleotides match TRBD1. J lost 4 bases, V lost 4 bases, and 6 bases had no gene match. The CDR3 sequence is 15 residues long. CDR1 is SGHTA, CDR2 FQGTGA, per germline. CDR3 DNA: TGTGCCAGCAGCTCGCAGGGGGCTGGAGGAAACACCATATATTTT. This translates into CASSSQGAGGNTIYF.

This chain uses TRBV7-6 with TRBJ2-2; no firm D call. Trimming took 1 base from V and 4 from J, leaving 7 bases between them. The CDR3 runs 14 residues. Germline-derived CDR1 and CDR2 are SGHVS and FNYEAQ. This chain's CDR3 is CASSLGPTTGELFF. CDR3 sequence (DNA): TGTGCCAGCAGCTTAGGGCCGACCACCGGGGAGCTGTTTTTT.

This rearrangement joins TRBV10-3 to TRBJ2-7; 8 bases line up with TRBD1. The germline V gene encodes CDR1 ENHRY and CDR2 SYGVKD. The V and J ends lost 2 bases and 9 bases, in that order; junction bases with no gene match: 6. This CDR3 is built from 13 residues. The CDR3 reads CAISEKGQGLQYF. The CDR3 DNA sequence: TGTGCCATCAGTGAGAAAGGACAGGGTCTGCAGTACTTC.

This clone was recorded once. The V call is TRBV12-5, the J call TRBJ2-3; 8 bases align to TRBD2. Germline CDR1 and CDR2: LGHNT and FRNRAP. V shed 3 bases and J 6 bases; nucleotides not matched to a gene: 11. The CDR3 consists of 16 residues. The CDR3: CASGFVLAGSLDTQYF. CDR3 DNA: TGTGCTAGTGGTTTTGTGCTAGCGGGCTCGTTGGATACGCAGTATTTT.

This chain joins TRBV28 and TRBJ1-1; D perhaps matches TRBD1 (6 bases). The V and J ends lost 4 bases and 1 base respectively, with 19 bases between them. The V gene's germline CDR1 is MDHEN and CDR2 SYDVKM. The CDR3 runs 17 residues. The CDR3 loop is CASSSIPVGQRNTEAFF. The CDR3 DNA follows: TGTGCCAGCAGTTCCATACCCGTGGGACAACGGAACACTGAAGCTTTCTTT.

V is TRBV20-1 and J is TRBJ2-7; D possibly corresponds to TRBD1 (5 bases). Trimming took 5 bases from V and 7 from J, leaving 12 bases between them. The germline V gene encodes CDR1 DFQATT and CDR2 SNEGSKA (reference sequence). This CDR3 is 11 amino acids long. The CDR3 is CSAGARWEQYF. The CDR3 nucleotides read TGCAGTGCTGGGGCCCGTTGGGAGCAGTACTTC.

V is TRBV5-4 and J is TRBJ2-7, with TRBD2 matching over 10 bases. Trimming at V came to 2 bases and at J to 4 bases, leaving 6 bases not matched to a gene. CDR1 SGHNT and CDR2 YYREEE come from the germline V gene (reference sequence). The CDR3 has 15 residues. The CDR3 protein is CASSLASGSPYEQYF. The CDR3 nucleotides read TGTGCCAGCAGCTTAGCTAGCGGGAGCCCGTACGAGCAGTACTTC.

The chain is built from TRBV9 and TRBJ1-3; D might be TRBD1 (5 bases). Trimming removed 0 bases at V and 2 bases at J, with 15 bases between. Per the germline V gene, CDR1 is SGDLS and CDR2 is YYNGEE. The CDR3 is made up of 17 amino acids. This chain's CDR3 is CASSVGPPGFPGNTIYF. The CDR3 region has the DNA TGTGCCAGCAGCGTAGGCCCACCAGGGTTTCCTGGAAACACCATATATTTT.

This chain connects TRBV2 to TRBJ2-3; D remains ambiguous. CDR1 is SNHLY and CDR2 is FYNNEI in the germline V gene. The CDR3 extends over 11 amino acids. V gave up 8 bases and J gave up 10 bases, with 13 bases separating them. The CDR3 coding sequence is TGTGCCAGCCGGCTTAGTAGTGCGCAGTATTTT. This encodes CASRLSSAQYF.

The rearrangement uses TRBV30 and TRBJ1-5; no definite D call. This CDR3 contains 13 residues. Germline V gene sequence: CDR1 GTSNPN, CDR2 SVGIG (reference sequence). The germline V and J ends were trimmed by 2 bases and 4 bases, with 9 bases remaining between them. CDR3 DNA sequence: TGTGCCTGGAGTCCACGAGATAATCAGCCCCAGCATTTT. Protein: CAWSPRDNQPQHF.

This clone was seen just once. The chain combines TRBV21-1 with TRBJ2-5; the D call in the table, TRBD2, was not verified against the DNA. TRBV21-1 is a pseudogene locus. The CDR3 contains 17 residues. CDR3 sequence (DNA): TGTGCCAGCAGCAAAGGAAGCATACTAGCGGGAGGAGAGACCCAGTACTTC. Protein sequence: CASSKGSILAGGETQYF.

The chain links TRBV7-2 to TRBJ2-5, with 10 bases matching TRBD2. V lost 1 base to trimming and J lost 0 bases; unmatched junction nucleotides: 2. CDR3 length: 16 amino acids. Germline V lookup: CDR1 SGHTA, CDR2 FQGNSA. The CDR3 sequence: CASSLGLAGDQETQYF. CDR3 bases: TGTGCCAGCAGCTTAGGGCTAGCGGGGGACCAAGAGACCCAGTACTTC.

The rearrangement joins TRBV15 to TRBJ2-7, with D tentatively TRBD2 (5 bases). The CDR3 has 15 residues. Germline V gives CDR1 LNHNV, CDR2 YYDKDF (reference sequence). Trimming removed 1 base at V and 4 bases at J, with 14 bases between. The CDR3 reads CATSRVMGVGYEQYF. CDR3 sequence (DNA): TGTGCCACCAGCAGAGTTATGGGAGTCGGTTACGAGCAGTACTTC.

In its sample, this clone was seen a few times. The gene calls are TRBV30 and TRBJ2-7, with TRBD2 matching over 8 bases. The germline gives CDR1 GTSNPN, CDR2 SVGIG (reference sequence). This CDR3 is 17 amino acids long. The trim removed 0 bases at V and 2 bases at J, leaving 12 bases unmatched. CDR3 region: CAWSVPPRLAMTYEQYF. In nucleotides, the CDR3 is TGTGCCTGGAGTGTACCTCCCCGACTAGCGATGACCTACGAGCAGTACTTC.

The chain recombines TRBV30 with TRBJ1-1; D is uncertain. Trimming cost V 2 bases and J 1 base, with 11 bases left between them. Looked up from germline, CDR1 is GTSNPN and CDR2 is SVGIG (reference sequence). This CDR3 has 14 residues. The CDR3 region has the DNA TGTGCCTGGAGTACCACTACAGCGAACACTGAAGCTTTCTTT. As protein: CAWSTTTANTEAFF.

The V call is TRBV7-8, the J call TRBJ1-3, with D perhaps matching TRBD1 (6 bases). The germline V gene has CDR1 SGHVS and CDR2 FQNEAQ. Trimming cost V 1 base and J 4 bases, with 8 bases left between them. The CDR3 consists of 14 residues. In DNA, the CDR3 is TGTGCCAGCAGCTTAGGGGGGCACGGAAACACCATATATTTT. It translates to CASSLGGHGNTIYF.

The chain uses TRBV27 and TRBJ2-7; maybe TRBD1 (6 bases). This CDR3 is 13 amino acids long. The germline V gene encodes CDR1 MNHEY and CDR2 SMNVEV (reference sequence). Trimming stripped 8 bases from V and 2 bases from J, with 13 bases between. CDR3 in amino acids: CASHQTGTYEQYF. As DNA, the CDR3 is TGTGCCAGCCACCAAACAGGGACCTACGAGCAGTACTTC.

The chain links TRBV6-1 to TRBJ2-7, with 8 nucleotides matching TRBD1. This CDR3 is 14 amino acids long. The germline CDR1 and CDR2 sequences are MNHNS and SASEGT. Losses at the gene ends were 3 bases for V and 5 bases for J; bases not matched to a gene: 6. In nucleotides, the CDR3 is TGTGCCAGCAGTGATTTCCAGGGGGCGGACGAGCAGTACTTC. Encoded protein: CASSDFQGADEQYF.

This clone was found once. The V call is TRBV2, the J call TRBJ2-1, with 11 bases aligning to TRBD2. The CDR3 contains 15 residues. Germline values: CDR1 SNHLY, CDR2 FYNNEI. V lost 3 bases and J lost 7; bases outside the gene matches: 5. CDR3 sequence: CASSDPASGRNEQFF. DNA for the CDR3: TGTGCCAGCAGTGACCCGGCTAGCGGGAGGAATGAGCAGTTCTTC.

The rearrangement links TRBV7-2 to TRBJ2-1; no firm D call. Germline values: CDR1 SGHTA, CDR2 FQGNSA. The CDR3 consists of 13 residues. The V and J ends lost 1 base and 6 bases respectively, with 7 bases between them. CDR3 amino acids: CASSLDTINEQFF. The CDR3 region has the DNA TGTGCCAGCAGCTTAGACACAATCAATGAGCAGTTCTTC.

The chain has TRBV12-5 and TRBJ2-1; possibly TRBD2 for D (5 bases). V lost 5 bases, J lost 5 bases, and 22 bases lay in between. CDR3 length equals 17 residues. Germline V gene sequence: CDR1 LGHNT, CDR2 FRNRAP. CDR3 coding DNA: TGTGCTAGTGGTCTGGATGTGGGGAGAAAACGGAACAATGAGCAGTTCTTC. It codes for CASGLDVGRKRNNEQFF.

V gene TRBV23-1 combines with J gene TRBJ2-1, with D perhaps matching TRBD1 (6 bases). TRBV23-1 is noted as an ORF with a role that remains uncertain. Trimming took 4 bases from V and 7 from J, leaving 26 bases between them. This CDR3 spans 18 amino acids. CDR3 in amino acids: CASSLRDRFSGRGNEQFF. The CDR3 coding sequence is TGCGCCAGCAGTCTGCGAGACAGGTTTTCAGGGCGCGGGAATGAGCAGTTCTTC.